This TCR beta chain was identified during a study of blood T cells in healthy people across ages. On this clonotype: The junction and the germline gene differ at one end; a read error may be behind it.

It was with a sample-barcoded 5' primer and a J-beta primer mix that a second PCR of about 6 to 12 cycles was run. All samples yielded 3 million or more CDR3-containing paired-end reads. TCRdb re-analysed the 5' RACE reads in MiXCR, keeping a single row per CDR3 protein. The sample holds 700,000 or so distinct CDR3 sequences, approximately 40% seen once. Germline CDR1 SGHTA, CDR2 FQGNSA. The CDR3 contains 14 residues. It was ten milliliters of peripheral blood that were drawn from each donor. V is TRBV7-2 and J is TRBJ2-7, with 9 bases fitting TRBD2. The clonotype originates from an elderly man in good health. Sequences were obtained from blood. This CDR3 is CAGSNSGGSYEQYF. CDR3 nucleotide sequence: TGTGCCGGCAGCAATAGCGGGGGCTCCTACGAGCAGTACTTC. The full variable domain, completed using reference TRBV7-2 and TRBJ2-7, is GAGVSQSPSNKVTEKGKDVELRCDPISGHTALYWYRQSLGQGLEFLIYFQGNSAPDKSGLPSDRFSAERTGGSVSTLTIQRTQQEDSAVYLCAGSNSGGSYEQYFGPGTRLTVT.